These 31 T cell receptor beta chains came from one sample sequenced in a study of cytomegalovirus exposure and HLA in healthy donors. Sequencing used immunoSEQ multiplex PCR; TCRdb keeps in-frame clones, though not all of them. The table records 120,000 or so clones, about 90% of them present only once. The source material was PBMCs. These receptors all stem from a young woman in good health and CMV-seronegative.

The chain links TRBV28 to TRBJ2-7; TRBD2 matches at 8 bases. Per germline, CDR1 MDHEN and CDR2 SYDVKM. This CDR3 has 18 amino acids. The ends lost 2 bases at V and 5 bases at J; junction bases unmatched: 17. CDR3 sequence (DNA): TGTGCCAGCAGTTTACAAGGACTAGCCATAACCCGTGTCAACGAGCAGTACTTC. Amino acids: CASSLQGLAITRVNEQYF.

This clone has just one count. The rearrangement uses TRBV28 and TRBJ1-5; possibly TRBD1 for D (5 bases). V was cut by 6 bases and J by 6 bases, with 9 bases left in between. The CDR3 totals 12 residues. CDR1 is MDHEN and CDR2 is SYDVKM in the germline V gene. The CDR3 sequence is CASRLGRQPQHF. DNA for the CDR3: TGTGCCAGCAGGCTGGGGCGTCAGCCCCAGCATTTT.

This clone was seen once. This sequence joins TRBV4-2 and TRBJ2-7, with 12 nucleotides matching TRBD2. The CDR3 runs to 22 residues. Germline values: CDR1 LGHNA, CDR2 YNFKEQ. The V gene end was trimmed by 0 bases and the J gene end by 0 bases; junction bases not matched to a gene: 18. CDR3 sequence (DNA): TGTGCCAGCAGCCAAGATCTTGGTGTCCTCCCTAGCGGGAGGGACACCTCCTACGAGCAGTACTTC. It specifies CASSQDLGVLPSGRDTSYEQYF.

This clone occurred once. This rearrangement joins TRBV2 to TRBJ2-3; 7 bases match TRBD1. V lost 5 bases and J lost 2; bases outside the gene matches: 19. The CDR3 has 19 amino acids. Germline V gene lookup returns CDR1 SNHLY and CDR2 FYNNEI. CDR3 in amino acids: CASSSGVGEGALITDTQYF. CDR3 DNA sequence: TGTGCCAGCAGTTCGGGTGTGGGCGAGGGGGCCCTTATCACAGATACGCAGTATTTT. The full variable domain, with the rest looked up from reference TRBV2 and TRBJ2-3, is EPEVTQTPSHQVTQMGQEVILRCVPISNHLYFYWYRQILGQKVEFLVSFYNNEISEKSEIFDDQFSVERPDGSNFTLKIRSTKLEDSAMYFCASSSGVGEGALITDTQYFGPGTRLTVL.

The rearrangement joins TRBV28 to TRBJ1-5, with a tentative D call TRBD1 (5 bases). Trimming pared 7 bases from V and 4 bases from J, leaving 11 bases between. Germline V lookup: CDR1 MDHEN, CDR2 SYDVKM. CDR3 length: 13 residues. The CDR3 DNA reads as TGTGCCAGCACGAAAAGGGGAAATCAGCCCCAGCATTTT. This gives the protein CASTKRGNQPQHF.

The rearrangement links TRBV10-3 to TRBJ2-7; 7 bases line up with TRBD1. The junction had 2 bases not matched to a gene; V was cut back by 4 bases and J by 2 bases. The CDR3 has 13 amino acids. Germline V gene lookup returns CDR1 ENHRY and CDR2 SYGVKD. The CDR3 loop is CAISVGGTYEQYF. Written as DNA, the CDR3 is TGTGCCATCAGTGTAGGGGGCACCTACGAGCAGTACTTC.

The chain recombines TRBV7-7 with TRBJ2-1, with 8 bases that match TRBD1. Trimming at V came to 5 bases and at J to 5 bases, leaving 11 bases not matched to a gene. The CDR3 consists of 16 residues. Germline V gene sequence: CDR1 SSHAT, CDR2 FNYEAQ (reference sequence). The CDR3 bases are TGTGCCAGCAGCCCGTCAGGGGGCGTTTTAAACAATGAGCAGTTCTTC. Translation gives CASSPSGGVLNNEQFF. Combining the CDR3 with reference TRBV7-7 and TRBJ2-1 gives the whole variable domain GAGVSQSPRYKVTKRGQDVTLRCDPISSHATLYWYQQALGQGPEFLTYFNYEAQPDKSGLPSDRFSAERPEGSISTLTIQRTEQRDSAMYRCASSPSGGVLNNEQFFGPGTRLTVL.

The V and J genes are TRBV5-1 and TRBJ1-2, with 8 positions matching TRBD1. V lost 4 bases, J lost 8 bases, and 7 bases stayed unmatched. Germline lookup yields CDR1 SGHRS and CDR2 YFSETQ. CDR3 size: 13 residues. The CDR3 region has the DNA TGCGCCAGCAGCCCCCAGACAGGGGAAGGCTACACCTTC. It codes for CASSPQTGEGYTF.

The V and J genes are TRBV27 and TRBJ2-7, with a weak D call TRBD2 (6 bases). From germline, CDR1 is MNHEY and CDR2 SMNVEV (reference sequence). The CDR3 length is 13 residues. V lost 10 bases, J lost 2 bases, and 15 bases lay in between. As DNA, the CDR3 is TGTGCCACCCGGGAGAGGATCGCCTACGAGCAGTACTTC. It encodes CATRERIAYEQYF.

The chain links TRBV19 to TRBJ2-1; 8 bases are a match to TRBD1. CDR1 LNHDA and CDR2 SQIVND come from the germline V gene (reference sequence). Trimming cost V 5 bases and J 4 bases; bases outside gene matches: 4. CDR3 length: 14 amino acids. The CDR3 is CASSLRGLYNEQFF. The CDR3 DNA sequence: TGTGCCAGTAGTCTCAGGGGGCTATACAATGAGCAGTTCTTC.

The V call is TRBV29-1, the J call TRBJ2-1; no clear D gene. V was trimmed by 1 base and J by 2 bases, leaving 12 bases between them. The CDR3 runs 15 residues. The germline gives CDR1 SQVTM, CDR2 ANQGSEA. The CDR3 loop is CSVEAYYLPYNEQFF. The DNA of the CDR3 is TGCAGCGTTGAAGCCTATTACCTCCCCTACAATGAGCAGTTCTTC.

The rearrangement joins TRBV15 to TRBJ1-1; the match to TRBD1 covers 7 bases. CDR3 size: 14 residues. V was clipped by 0 bases and J by 6 bases; unmatched bases: 4. The V gene's germline CDR1 is LNHNV and CDR2 YYDKDF (reference sequence). DNA of the CDR3: TGTGCCACCAGCAGAGATTTTCAGGGGGCTGAAGCTTTCTTT. It codes for CATSRDFQGAEAFF.

The chain has TRBV6-6 and TRBJ2-7; TRBD1 matches 10 bases. J was trimmed by 3 bases and V by 10 bases; bases with no gene match: 9. Per germline, CDR1 MNHNY and CDR2 SVGAGI (reference sequence). The CDR3 is 14 amino acids. CDR3 protein: CATKMGQGIYEQYF. As DNA, the CDR3 is TGTGCCACCAAAATGGGACAGGGGATCTACGAGCAGTACTTC.

The chain carries TRBV9 and TRBJ2-1; 10 bases agree with TRBD2. The trim removed 7 bases at V and 10 bases at J, leaving 14 bases unmatched. The CDR3 is 15 amino acids. Germline CDR1 SGDLS, CDR2 YYNGEE. CDR3 coding DNA: TGTGCCAGCGGGACCAGCGGGGGGGCTGTTAGGGAGCAGTTCTTC. Translating it yields CASGTSGGAVREQFF.

There are a few counts of this clone. The chain links TRBV19 to TRBJ1-2; 7 nucleotides align to TRBD1. From germline, CDR1 is LNHDA and CDR2 SQIVND (reference sequence). Trimming removed 4 bases from V and 8 bases from J; junction bases left unmatched: 10. The CDR3 loop spans 14 amino acids. DNA of the CDR3: TGTGCCAGTAGTACCGGAGACAGGGTGGGGGGCTACACCTTC. Its translation is CASSTGDRVGGYTF.

The chain recombines TRBV27 with TRBJ2-1; the match to TRBD2 covers 7 bases. The CDR3 contains 14 residues. Germline CDR1 MNHEY, CDR2 SMNVEV (reference sequence). Trimming at V came to 4 bases and at J to 2 bases, leaving 2 bases not matched to a gene. In DNA, the CDR3 is TGTGCCAGCAGTTCTAGCGGCGCCTACAATGAGCAGTTCTTC. Translation: CASSSSGAYNEQFF.

The chain couples TRBV27 to TRBJ2-7; TRBD1 aligns across 10 bases. V gave up 5 bases and J gave up 5 bases; unmatched junction bases: 9. The CDR3 length is 15 residues. Germline values: CDR1 MNHEY, CDR2 SMNVEV (reference sequence). CDR3 in DNA: TGTGCCAGCAGTCGGACAGGGGGTATCTTCAACGAGCAGTACTTC. Translated: CASSRTGGIFNEQYF.

The CDR3 DNA reads TGTGCCAGCAGTCGACCGGGACTAGCGGGAGGAGCCCAGTACTTC. Translating it yields CASSRPGLAGGAQYF. V is TRBV28 and J is TRBJ2-5; TRBD2 matches at 15 bases. The CDR3 contains 15 residues. With V trimmed by 5 bases and J by 9 bases, 7 bases remained unmatched. CDR1 and CDR2 from the germline V gene are MDHEN and SYDVKM.

The chain links TRBV27 to TRBJ1-1; D possibly corresponds to TRBD1 (5 bases). The CDR3 has 15 residues. Per the germline V gene, CDR1 is MNHEY and CDR2 is SMNVEV (reference sequence). The ends were cut back, 4 bases at V and 1 base at J, with 13 bases in the middle. This CDR3 reads CASSYYWGGNTEAFF. The CDR3 DNA reads TGTGCCAGCAGTTATTACTGGGGGGGGAACACTGAAGCTTTCTTT.

J is TRBJ1-1 and V is TRBV30; D gene unclear. Germline V CDR1 and CDR2: GTSNPN, SVGIG (reference sequence). This CDR3 has 14 residues. Trimming shortened V by 5 bases and J by 1 base, and 14 bases separated the two germline ends. CDR3 in DNA: TGTGCCTGGGACCCGGGGTGGGAGAACACTGAAGCTTTCTTT. This sequence encodes CAWDPGWENTEAFF. Supplemented by reference TRBV30 and TRBJ1-1, the full variable domain reads SQTIHQWPATLVQPVGSPLSLECTVEGTSNPNLYWYRQAAGRGLQLLFYSVGIGQISSEVPQNLSASRPQDRQFILSSKKLLLSDSGFYLCAWDPGWENTEAFFGQGTRLTVV.

The gene calls are TRBV4-3 and TRBJ2-1, with 12 bases aligning to TRBD2. The V gene end was trimmed by 0 bases and the J gene end by 7 bases; junction bases not matched to a gene: 7. The CDR3 runs 17 residues. CDR1 is LGHNA, CDR2 YSLEER, per germline. CDR3 sequence: CASSQDVTSGRLNEQFF. The CDR3 DNA reads as TGCGCCAGCAGCCAAGACGTGACTAGCGGGAGACTAAATGAGCAGTTCTTC.

The chain carries TRBV6-5 and TRBJ2-7; 10 bases map to TRBD2. V lost 6 bases, J lost 5 bases, and 7 bases stayed unmatched. CDR3 length: 14 residues. Germline-derived CDR1 and CDR2 are MNHEY and SVGAGI. CDR3 residues: CASRPGLASHEQYF. In nucleotides, the CDR3 is TGTGCCAGCAGACCGGGACTAGCGTCACACGAGCAGTACTTC.

V usage is TRBV19 and J usage is TRBJ2-7, with D unclear. The CDR3 loop spans 14 amino acids. Germline V lookup: CDR1 LNHDA, CDR2 SQIVND (reference sequence). With 3 bases removed from V and 4 bases from J, the gap between germline ends came to 13 bases. The CDR3 DNA reads TGTGCCAGTAGTATCGCACGAGCCCCATACGAGCAGTACTTC. Amino acid sequence: CASSIARAPYEQYF.

This chain links TRBV11-3 with TRBJ2-2; unclear D gene. Trimming took 2 bases from V and 4 from J, leaving 11 bases between them. Germline CDR1 is SGHNT and CDR2 is YENEEA. The CDR3 runs 15 residues. The CDR3 sequence is CASSLLVTVTGELFF. As DNA, the CDR3 is TGTGCCAGCAGCTTACTGGTTACAGTCACCGGGGAGCTGTTTTTT.

V usage is TRBV28 and J usage is TRBJ2-7; D perhaps matches TRBD2 (5 bases). Trimming took off 8 bases at V and 3 bases at J, with 11 bases between the two ends. Germline V lookup: CDR1 MDHEN, CDR2 SYDVKM. This CDR3 is built from 12 residues. The CDR3 DNA reads TGTGCCAGCGGAGACTATTTCTACGAGCAGTACTTC. It translates to CASGDYFYEQYF. The entire variable domain, with the rest obtained from reference TRBV28 and TRBJ2-7, is as follows: DVKVTQSSRYLVKRTGEKVFLECVQDMDHENMFWYRQDPGLGLRLIYFSYDVKMKEKGDIPEGYSVSREKKERFSLILESASTNQTSMYLCASGDYFYEQYFGPGTRLTVT.

The count of this clone is one. The CDR3 bases are TGTGCCAGCAGCCAAGATCGGGCTAGCGGGACAAAGGATACGCAGTATTTT. Its translation is CASSQDRASGTKDTQYF. The chain employs TRBV4-2 and TRBJ2-3; 9 nucleotides match TRBD2. The CDR3 has 17 residues. Germline CDR1 is LGHNA and CDR2 is YNFKEQ. Trimming at V came to 0 bases and at J to 6 bases, leaving 10 bases not matched to a gene.

This rearrangement joins TRBV5-1 to TRBJ1-6; 9 bases are a match to TRBD1. This CDR3 is 15 amino acids long. CDR1 and CDR2 from the germline V gene are SGHRS and YFSETQ. The J segment lost 11 bases and the V segment lost 4 bases, leaving 10 bases of the junction unmatched. The CDR3 loop reads CASSHKSGQGTPLHF. The CDR3 DNA reads as TGCGCCAGCAGCCACAAATCAGGACAGGGGACACCCCTCCACTTT.

The chain joins TRBV6-1 to TRBJ2-5; 10 bases align to TRBD2. The J segment lost 2 bases and the V segment lost 6 bases, leaving 3 bases of the junction unmatched. Germline V gene lookup returns CDR1 MNHNS and CDR2 SASEGT. The CDR3 has 14 residues. The chain's CDR3 is CASRVTSGQETQYF. The CDR3 DNA reads TGTGCCAGCAGGGTGACTAGCGGGCAAGAGACCCAGTACTTC.

The V and J genes are TRBV4-2 and TRBJ2-7; weak D call: TRBD2 (6 bases). Germline lookup yields CDR1 LGHNA and CDR2 YNFKEQ. V was shortened by 0 bases and J by 2 bases, with 8 bases between the two germline ends. This CDR3 spans 14 amino acids. CDR3 sequence reads: CASSQEVAAYEQYF. The CDR3 DNA reads TGTGCCAGCAGCCAAGAAGTAGCGGCCTACGAGCAGTACTTC.

The chain recombines TRBV4-1 with TRBJ2-3; D gene unclear. The CDR3 is made up of 16 amino acids. Looked up from germline, CDR1 is MGHRA and CDR2 is YSYEKL. The V gene lost 1 base and the J gene lost 0 bases, with 11 bases spanning the gap. The CDR3 region is CASSQVGLTSTDTQYF. The CDR3 DNA sequence: TGCGCCAGCAGCCAAGTCGGTTTAACTAGCACAGATACGCAGTATTTT.

The V and J genes are TRBV7-2 and TRBJ1-1; 7 nucleotides line up with TRBD1. The CDR3 totals 14 residues. V shed 5 bases and J 0 bases; nucleotides not matched to a gene: 3. Germline V gene data show CDR1 as SGHTA and CDR2 as FQGNSA. CDR3: CASSKGQLNTEAFF. The CDR3 DNA reads as TGTGCCAGCAGCAAGGGACAGCTGAACACTGAAGCTTTCTTT.